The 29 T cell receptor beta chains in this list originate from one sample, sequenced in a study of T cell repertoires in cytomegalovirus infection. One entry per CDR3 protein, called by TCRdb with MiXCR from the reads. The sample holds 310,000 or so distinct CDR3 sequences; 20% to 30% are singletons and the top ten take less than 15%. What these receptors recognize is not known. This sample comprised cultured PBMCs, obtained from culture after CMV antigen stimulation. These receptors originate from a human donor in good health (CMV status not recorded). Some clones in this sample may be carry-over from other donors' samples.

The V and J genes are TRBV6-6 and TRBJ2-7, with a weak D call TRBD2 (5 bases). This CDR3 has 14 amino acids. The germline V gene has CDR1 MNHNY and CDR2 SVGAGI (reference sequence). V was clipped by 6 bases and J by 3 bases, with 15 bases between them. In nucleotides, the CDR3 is TGTGCCAGCAGCGGGTCGAAGCGGAGCTACGAGCAGTACGTC. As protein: CASSGSKRSYEQYV.

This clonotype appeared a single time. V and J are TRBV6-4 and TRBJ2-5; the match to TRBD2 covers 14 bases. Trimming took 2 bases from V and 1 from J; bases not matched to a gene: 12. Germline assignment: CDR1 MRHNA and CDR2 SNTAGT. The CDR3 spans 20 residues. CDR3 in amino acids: CASSDPGLAGAPGFQETQYF. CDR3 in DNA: TGTGCCAGCAGTGACCCGGGACTAGCGGGAGCCCCTGGCTTCCAAGAGACCCAGTACTTC.

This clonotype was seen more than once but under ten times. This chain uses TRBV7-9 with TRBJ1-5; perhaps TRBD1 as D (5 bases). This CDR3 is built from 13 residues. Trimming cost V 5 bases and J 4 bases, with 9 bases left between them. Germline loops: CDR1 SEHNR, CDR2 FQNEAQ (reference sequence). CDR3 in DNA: TGTGCCAGCAGCAAACAGGCTAATCAGCCCCAGCATTTT. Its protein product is CASSKQANQPQHF. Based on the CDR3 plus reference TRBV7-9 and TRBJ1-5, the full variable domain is DTGVSQNPRHKITKRGQNVTFRCDPISEHNRLYWYRQTLGQGPEFLTYFQNEAQLEKSRLLSDRFSAERPKGSFSTLEIQRTEQGDSAMYLCASSKQANQPQHFGDGTRLSIL.

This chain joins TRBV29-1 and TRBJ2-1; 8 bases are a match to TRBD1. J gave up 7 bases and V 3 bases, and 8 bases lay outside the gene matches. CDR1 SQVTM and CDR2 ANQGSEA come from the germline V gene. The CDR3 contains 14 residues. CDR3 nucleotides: TGCAGCGTTGATAGGCAGGGGGCGGGGAATGAGCAGTTCTTC. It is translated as CSVDRQGAGNEQFF.

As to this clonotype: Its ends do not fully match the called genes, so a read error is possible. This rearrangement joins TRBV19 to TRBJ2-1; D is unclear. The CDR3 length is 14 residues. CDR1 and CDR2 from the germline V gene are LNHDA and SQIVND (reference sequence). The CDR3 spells CASSIAIRIDEQLF. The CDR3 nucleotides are TGTGCCAGTAGTATTGCGATCCGAATTGATGAGCAGTTATTC.

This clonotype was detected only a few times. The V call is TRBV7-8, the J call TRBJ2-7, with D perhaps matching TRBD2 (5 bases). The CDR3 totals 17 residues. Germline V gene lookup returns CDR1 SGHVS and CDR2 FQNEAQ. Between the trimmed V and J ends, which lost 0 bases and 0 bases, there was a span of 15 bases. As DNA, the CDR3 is TGTGCCAGCAGCTTAGCGAATATTAGAGCGGCCTCCTACGAGCAGTACGTC. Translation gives CASSLANIRAASYEQYV.

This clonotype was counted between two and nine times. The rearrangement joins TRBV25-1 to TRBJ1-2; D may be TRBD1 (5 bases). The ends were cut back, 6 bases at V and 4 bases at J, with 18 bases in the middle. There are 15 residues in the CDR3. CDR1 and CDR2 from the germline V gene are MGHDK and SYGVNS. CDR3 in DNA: TGTGCCAGCAGCGAACCATCCGGGACCTTCTATGGCTACACCTTC. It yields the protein CASSEPSGTFYGYTF.

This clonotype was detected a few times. CDR3 protein: CASSPGGPETQYF. For the CDR3, the DNA is TGTGCCAGCTCACCCGGGGGGCCAGAGACCCAGTACTTC. The chain is built from TRBV18 and TRBJ2-5; D might be TRBD2 (7 bases). Germline-derived CDR1 and CDR2 are KGHSH and LQKENI. Trimming took off 3 bases at V and 4 bases at J, with 9 bases between the two ends. CDR3 length: 13 residues.

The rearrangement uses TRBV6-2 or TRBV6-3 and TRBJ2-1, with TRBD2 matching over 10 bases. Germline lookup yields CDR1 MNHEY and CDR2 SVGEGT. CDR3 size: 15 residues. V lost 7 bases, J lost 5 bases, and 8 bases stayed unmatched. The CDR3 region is CASTRAGGADNEQFF. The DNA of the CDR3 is TGTGCCAGCACCAGAGCGGGAGGGGCGGACAATGAGCAGTTCTTC.

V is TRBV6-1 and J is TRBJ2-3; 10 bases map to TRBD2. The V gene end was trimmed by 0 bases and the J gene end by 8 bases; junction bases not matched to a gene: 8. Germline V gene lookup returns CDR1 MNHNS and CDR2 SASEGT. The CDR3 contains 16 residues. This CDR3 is CASSEAGAGGPSTQYF. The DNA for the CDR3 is TGTGCCAGCAGTGAAGCAGGAGCGGGAGGGCCGTCTACGCAGTATTTT.

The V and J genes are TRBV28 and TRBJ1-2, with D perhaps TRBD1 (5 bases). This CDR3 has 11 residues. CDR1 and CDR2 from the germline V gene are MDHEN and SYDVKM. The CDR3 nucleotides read TGTGCAGCGGGGCAGATCTATGGCTACACCTTC. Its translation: CAAGQIYGYTF.

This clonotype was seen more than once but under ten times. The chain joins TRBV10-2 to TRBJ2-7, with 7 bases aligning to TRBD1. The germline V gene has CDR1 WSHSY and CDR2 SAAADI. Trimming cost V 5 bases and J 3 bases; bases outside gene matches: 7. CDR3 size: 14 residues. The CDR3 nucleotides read TGCGCCAGCAGTACCCAGGGGGAAAGCTACGAGCAGTACTTC. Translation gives CASSTQGESYEQYF.

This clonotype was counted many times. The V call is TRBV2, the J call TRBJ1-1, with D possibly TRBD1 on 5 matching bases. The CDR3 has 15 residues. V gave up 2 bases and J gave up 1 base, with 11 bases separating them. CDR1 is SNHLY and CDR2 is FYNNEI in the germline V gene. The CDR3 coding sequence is TGTGCCAGCAGTGAAACCCGGACACCGAACACTGAAGCTTTCTTT. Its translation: CASSETRTPNTEAFF.

The CDR3 protein is CASSGGPYNEQFF. The CDR3 DNA reads as TGTGCCAGCAGCGGGGGACCCTACAATGAGCAGTTCTTC. This chain connects TRBV11-2 to TRBJ2-1, with D perhaps TRBD1 or TRBD2 (5 bases each). This CDR3 has 13 amino acids. The V end lost 5 bases, the J end lost 2 bases, and 7 bases lay between the germline ends. Germline CDR1 reads SGHAT; CDR2 reads FQNNGV.

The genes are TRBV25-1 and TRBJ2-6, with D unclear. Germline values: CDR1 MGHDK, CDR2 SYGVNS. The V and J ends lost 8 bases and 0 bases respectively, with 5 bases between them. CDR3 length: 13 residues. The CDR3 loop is CASYASGANVLTF. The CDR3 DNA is TGTGCCAGCTACGCCTCTGGGGCCAACGTCCTGACTTTC. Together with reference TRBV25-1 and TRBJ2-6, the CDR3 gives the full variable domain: EADIYQTPRYLVIGTGKKITLECSQTMGHDKMYWYQQDPGMELHLIHYSYGVNSTEKGDLSSESTVSRIRTEHFPLTLESARPSHTSQYLCASYASGANVLTFGAGSRLTVL.

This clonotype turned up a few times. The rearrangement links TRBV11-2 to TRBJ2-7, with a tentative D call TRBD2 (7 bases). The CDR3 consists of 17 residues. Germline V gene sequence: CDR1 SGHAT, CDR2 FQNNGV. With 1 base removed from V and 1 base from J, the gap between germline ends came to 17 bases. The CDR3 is CASSLVPWGRGSYEQYV. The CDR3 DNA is TGTGCCAGCAGCTTAGTGCCTTGGGGGAGGGGGTCCTACGAGCAGTACGTC.

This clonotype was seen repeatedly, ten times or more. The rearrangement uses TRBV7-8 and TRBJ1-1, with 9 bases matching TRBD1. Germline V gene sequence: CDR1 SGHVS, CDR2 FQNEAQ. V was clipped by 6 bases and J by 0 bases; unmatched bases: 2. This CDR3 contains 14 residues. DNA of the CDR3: TGTGCCAGCAGGACAGGGGGGATGAACACTGAAGCTTTCTTT. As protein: CASRTGGMNTEAFF.

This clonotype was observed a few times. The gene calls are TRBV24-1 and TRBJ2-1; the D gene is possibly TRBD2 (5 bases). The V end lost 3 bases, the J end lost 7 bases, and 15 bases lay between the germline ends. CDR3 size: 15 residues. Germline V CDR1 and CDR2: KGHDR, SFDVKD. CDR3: CATSDPDSYRNEQFF. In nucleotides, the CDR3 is TGTGCCACCAGTGATCCGGACTCGTATAGGAATGAGCAGTTCTTC.

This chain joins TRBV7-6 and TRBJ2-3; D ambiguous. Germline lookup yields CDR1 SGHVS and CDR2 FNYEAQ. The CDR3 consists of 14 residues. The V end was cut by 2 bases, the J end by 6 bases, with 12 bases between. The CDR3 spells CASSLRQADDTQYF. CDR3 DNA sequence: TGTGCCAGCAGCTTAAGGCAGGCAGATGATACGCAGTATTTT.

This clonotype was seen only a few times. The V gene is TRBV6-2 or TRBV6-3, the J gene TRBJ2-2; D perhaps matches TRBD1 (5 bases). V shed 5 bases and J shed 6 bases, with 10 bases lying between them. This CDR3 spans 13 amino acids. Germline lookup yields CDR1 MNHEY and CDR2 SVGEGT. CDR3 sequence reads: CASSKQESGELFF. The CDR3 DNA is TGTGCCAGCAGTAAACAGGAGTCCGGGGAGCTGTTTTTT.

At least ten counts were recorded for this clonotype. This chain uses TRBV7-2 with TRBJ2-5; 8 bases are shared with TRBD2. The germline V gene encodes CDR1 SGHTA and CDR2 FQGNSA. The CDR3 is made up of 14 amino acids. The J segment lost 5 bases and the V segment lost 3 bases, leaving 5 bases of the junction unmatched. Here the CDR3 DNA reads TGTGCCAGCAGCTTTCAGGGACTAGGGGAGACCCAGTACTTC. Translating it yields CASSFQGLGETQYF.

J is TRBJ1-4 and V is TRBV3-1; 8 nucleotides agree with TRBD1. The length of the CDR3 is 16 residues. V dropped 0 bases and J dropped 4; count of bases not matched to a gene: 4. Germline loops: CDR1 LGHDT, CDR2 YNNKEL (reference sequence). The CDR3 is CASSQDGTGLNEKLFF. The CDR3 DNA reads TGTGCCAGCAGCCAAGACGGGACAGGACTTAATGAAAAACTGTTTTTT.

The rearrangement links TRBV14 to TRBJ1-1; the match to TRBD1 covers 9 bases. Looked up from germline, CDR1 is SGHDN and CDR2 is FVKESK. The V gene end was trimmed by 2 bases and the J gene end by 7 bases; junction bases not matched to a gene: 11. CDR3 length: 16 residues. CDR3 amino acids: CASSQLPGQGRGEAFF. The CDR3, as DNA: TGTGCCAGCAGCCAACTCCCGGGACAGGGTAGAGGTGAAGCTTTCTTT.

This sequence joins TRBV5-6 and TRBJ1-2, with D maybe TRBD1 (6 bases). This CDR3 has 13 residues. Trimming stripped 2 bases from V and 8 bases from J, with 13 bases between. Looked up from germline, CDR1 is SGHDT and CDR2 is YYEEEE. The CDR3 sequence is CASSFGGRLGYTF. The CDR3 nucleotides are TGTGCCAGCAGCTTTGGGGGGCGCTTAGGCTACACCTTC.

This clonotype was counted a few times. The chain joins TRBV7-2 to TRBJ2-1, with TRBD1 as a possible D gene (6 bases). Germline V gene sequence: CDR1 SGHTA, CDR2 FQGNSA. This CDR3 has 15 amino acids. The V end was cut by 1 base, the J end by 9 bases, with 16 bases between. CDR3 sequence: CASSLVGRGVGEQFF. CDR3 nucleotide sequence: TGTGCCAGCAGCTTAGTGGGCAGGGGTGTGGGTGAGCAGTTCTTC.

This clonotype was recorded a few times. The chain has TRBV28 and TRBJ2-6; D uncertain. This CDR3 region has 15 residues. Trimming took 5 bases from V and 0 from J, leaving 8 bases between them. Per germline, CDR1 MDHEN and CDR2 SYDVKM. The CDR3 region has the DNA TGTGCCAGCAGTCCGAGTTTCTCTGGGGCCAACGTCCTGACTTTC. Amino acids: CASSPSFSGANVLTF.

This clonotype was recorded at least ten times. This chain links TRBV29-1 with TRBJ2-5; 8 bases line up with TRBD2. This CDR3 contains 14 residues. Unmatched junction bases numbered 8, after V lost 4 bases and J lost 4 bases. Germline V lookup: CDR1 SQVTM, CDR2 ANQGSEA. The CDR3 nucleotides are TGCAGCGTTGCCGGAGCGGGAGCCCGAGAGACCCAGTACTTC. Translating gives CSVAGAGARETQYF.

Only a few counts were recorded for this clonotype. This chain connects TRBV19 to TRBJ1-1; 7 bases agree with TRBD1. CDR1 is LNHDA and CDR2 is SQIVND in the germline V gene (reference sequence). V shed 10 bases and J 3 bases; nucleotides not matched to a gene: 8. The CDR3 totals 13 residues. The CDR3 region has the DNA TGTGCCACCCTCGACAGGGAGGACACTGAAGCTTTCTTT. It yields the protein CATLDREDTEAFF.

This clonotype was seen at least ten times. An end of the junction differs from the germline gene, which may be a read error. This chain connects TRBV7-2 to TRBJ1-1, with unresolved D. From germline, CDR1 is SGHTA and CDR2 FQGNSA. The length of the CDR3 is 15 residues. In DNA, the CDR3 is TGTGCCAGCAGCTCTGCCGGGTCCATGAAGACTGAAGCTTTCTTT. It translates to CASSSAGSMKTEAFF.